This TCR beta chain was sequenced for a study of PD-1 blockade in classical Hodgkin lymphoma. Produced via immunoSEQ multiplex PCR; TCRdb's table is partial and in-frame only. The repertoire holds about 89,000 clones, with 90% as singletons. Time point defined: cycle 4 day 1 (C4D1), after around six weeks of nivolumab. Patients all relapsed after autologous stem cell transplantation, and there was variation in brentuximab vedotin exposure. The germline V gene has CDR1 SNHLY and CDR2 FYNNEI. Unmatched junction bases numbered 3, after V lost 8 bases and J lost 2 bases. This CDR3 region has 13 residues. This TCR derives from a human donor with classical Hodgkin lymphoma. Sequencing was performed on peripheral blood mononuclear cells (PBMCs), taken before the fourth cycle of nivolumab. The V gene is TRBV2, the J gene TRBJ1-5; 7 nucleotides agree with TRBD1. The CDR3 DNA reads TGTGCCAGCCGGGACAGCCGCAATCAGCCCCAGCATTTT. Protein: CASRDSRNQPQHF.